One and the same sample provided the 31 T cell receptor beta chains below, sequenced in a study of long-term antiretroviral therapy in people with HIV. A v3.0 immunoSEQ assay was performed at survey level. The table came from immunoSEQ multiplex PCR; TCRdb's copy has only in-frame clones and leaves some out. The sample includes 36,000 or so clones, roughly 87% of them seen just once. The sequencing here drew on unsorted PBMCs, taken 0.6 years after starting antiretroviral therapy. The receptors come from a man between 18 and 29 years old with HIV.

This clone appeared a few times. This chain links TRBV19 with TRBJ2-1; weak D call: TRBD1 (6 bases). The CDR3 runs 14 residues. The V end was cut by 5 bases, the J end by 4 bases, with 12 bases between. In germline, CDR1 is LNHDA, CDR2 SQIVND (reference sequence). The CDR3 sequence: CASSSGHLYNEQFF. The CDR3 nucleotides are TGTGCCAGTAGTTCGGGACACCTGTACAATGAGCAGTTCTTC. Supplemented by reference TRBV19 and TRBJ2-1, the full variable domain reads DGGITQSPKYLFRKEGQNVTLSCEQNLNHDAMYWYRQDPGQGLRLIYYSQIVNDFQKGDIAEGYSVSREKKESFPLTVTSAQKNPTAFYLCASSSGHLYNEQFFGPGTRLTVL.

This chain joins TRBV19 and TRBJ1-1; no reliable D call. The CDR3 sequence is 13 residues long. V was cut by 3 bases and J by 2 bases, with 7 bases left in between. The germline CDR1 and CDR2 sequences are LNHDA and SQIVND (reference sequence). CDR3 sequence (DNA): TGTGCCAGTAGTATGACACTTAACACTGAAGCTTTCTTT. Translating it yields CASSMTLNTEAFF.

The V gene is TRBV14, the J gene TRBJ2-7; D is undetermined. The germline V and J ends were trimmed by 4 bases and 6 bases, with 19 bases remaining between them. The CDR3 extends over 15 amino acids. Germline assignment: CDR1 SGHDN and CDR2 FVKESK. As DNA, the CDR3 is TGTGCCAGCAGCCGTGGAATCGGCAGTTGGGCCGAGCAGTACTTC. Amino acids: CASSRGIGSWAEQYF.

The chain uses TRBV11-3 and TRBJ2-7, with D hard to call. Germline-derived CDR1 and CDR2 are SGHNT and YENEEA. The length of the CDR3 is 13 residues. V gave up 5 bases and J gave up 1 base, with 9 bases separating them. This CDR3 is CASSRPGSYEQYF. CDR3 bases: TGTGCCAGCAGCCGACCGGGTTCCTACGAGCAGTACTTC.

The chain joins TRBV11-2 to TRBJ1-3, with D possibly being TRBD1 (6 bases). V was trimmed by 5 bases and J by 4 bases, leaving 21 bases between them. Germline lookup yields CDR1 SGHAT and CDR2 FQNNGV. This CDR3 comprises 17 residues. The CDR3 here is CASSLPTMGGRGNTIYF. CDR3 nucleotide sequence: TGTGCCAGCAGCCTCCCAACTATGGGGGGCAGGGGAAACACCATATATTTT.

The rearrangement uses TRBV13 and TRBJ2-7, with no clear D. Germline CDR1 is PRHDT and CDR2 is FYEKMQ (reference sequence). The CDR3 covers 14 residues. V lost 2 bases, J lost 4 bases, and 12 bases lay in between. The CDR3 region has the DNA TGTGCCAGCAGCTTAAGTGCAGCACGATACGAGCAGTACTTC. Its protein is CASSLSAARYEQYF.

The DNA for the CDR3 is TGTGCCAGCAGTTTGTCAGGGCCCTACGAGCAGTACTTC. Protein: CASSLSGPYEQYF. This chain links TRBV27 with TRBJ2-7, with D perhaps TRBD1 (5 bases). The CDR3 is made up of 13 amino acids. CDR1 is MNHEY, CDR2 SMNVEV, per germline (reference sequence). V lost 3 bases and J lost 2, with 8 bases in between.

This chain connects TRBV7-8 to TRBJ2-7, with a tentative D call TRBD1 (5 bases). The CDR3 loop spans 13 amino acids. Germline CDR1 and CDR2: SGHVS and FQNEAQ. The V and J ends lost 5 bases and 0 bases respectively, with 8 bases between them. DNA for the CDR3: TGTGCCAGCAGCCCGGACATCTCCTACGAGCAGTACTTC. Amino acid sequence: CASSPDISYEQYF.

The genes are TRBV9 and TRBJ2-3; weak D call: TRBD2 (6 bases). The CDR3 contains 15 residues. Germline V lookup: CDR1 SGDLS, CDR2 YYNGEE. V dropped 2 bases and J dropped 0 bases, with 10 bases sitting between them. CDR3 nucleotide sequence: TGTGCCAGCAGCGTGGGGAGCGGGAGCACAGATACGCAGTATTTT. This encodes CASSVGSGSTDTQYF. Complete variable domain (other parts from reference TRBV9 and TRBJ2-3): DSGVTQTPKHLITATGQRVTLRCSPRSGDLSVYWYQQSLDQGLQFLIQYYNGEERAKGNILERFSAQQFPDLHSELNLSSLELGDSALYFCASSVGSGSTDTQYFGPGTRLTVL.

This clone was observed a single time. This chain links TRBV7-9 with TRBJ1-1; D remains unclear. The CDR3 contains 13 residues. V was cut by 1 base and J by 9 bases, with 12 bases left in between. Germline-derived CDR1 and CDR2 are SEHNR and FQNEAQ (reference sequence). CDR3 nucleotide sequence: TGTGCCAGCAGCTTAGGAGGACCGCGAAAAGCTTTCTTT. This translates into CASSLGGPRKAFF.

CDR3 bases: TGTGCCAGCAAGGGGGCTTTGATGTGGACTGAAGCTTTCTTT. Protein sequence: CASKGALMWTEAFF. The rearrangement links TRBV28 to TRBJ1-1, with 7 positions matching TRBD1. The V segment lost 7 bases and the J segment 5 bases; nucleotides outside the gene matches: 10. This CDR3 is built from 14 residues. The germline gives CDR1 MDHEN, CDR2 SYDVKM.

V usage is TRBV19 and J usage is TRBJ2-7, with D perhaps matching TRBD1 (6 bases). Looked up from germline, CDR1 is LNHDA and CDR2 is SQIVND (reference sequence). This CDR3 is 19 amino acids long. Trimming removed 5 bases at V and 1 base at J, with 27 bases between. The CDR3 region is CASSPKGVPGTSRSYEQYF. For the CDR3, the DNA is TGTGCCAGTAGTCCCAAAGGGGTACCCGGGACATCACGTTCCTACGAGCAGTACTTC.

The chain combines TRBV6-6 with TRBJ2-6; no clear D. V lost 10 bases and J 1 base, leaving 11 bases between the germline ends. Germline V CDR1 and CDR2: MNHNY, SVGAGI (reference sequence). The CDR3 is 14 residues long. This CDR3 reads CATLYRSGANVLTF. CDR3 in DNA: TGTGCCACCCTGTACAGATCTGGGGCCAACGTCCTGACTTTC.

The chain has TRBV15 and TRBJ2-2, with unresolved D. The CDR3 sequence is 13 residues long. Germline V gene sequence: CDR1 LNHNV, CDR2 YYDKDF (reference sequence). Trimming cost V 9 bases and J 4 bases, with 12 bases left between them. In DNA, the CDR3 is TGTGCCACATTTCGGACGGTCACCGGGGAGCTGTTTTTT. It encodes CATFRTVTGELFF.

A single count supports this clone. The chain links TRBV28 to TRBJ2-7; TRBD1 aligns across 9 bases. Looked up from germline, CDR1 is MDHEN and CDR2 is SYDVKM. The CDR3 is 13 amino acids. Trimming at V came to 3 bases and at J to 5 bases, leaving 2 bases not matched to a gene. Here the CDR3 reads CASSLGQGHEQYF. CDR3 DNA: TGTGCCAGCAGTTTGGGACAGGGCCACGAGCAGTACTTC.

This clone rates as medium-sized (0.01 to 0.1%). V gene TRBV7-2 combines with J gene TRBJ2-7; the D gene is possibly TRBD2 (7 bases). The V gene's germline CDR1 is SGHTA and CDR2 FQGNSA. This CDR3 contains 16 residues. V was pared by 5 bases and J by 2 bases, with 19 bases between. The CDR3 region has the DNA TGTGCCAGCAGCCCCCCGGGGGGCGGATTACCCTACGAGCAGTACTTC. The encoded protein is CASSPPGGGLPYEQYF.

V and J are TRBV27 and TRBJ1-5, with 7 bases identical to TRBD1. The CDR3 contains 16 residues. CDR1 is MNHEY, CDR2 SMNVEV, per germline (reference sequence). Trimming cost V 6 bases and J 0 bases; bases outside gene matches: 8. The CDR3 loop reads CASRPGTVYSNQPQHF. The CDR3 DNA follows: TGTGCCAGCAGACCTGGGACAGTCTATAGCAATCAGCCCCAGCATTTT.

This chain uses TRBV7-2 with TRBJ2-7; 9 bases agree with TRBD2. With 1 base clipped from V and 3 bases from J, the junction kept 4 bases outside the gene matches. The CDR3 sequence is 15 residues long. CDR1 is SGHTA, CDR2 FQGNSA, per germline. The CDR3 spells CASSLGTSAIYEQYF. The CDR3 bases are TGTGCCAGCAGCTTAGGGACTAGCGCAATCTACGAGCAGTACTTC.

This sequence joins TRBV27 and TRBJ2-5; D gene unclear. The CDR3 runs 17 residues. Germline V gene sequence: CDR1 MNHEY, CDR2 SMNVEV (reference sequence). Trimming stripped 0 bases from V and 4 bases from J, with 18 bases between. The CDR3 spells CASSLSDAFGVRETQYF. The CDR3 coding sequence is TGTGCCAGCAGTTTATCTGATGCGTTCGGAGTCAGAGAGACCCAGTACTTC.

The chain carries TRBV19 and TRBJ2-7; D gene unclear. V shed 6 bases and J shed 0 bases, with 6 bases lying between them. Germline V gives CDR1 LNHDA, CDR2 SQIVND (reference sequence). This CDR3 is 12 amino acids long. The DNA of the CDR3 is TGTGCCAGTAGACCAAACTCCTACGAGCAGTACTTC. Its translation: CASRPNSYEQYF.

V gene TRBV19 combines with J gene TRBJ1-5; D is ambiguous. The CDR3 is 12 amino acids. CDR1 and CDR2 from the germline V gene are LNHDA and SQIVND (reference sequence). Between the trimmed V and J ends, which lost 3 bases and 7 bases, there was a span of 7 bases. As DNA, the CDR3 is TGTGCCAGTAGTATGTTGGGCCAGCCCCAGCATTTT. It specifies CASSMLGQPQHF.

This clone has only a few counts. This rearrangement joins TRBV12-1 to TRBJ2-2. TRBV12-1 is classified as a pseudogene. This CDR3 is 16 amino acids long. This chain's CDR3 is CASSFIGIDRNGELFF. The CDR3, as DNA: TGTGCCAGCAGCTTTATAGGGATAGATCGCAACGGGGAGCTGTTTTTT.

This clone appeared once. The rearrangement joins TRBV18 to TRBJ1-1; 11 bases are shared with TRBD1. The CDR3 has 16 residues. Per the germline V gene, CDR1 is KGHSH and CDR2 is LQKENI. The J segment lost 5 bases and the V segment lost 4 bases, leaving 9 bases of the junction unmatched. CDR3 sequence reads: CASSQTSGTGGTEAFF. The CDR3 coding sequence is TGTGCCAGCTCACAAACCTCCGGGACAGGGGGGACTGAAGCTTTCTTT.

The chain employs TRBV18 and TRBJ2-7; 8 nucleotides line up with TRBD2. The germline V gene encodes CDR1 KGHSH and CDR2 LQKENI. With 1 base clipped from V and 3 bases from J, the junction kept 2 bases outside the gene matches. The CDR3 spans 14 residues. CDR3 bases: TGTGCCAGCTCACCACGGGGGACTAGCTACGAGCAGTACTTC. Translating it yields CASSPRGTSYEQYF.

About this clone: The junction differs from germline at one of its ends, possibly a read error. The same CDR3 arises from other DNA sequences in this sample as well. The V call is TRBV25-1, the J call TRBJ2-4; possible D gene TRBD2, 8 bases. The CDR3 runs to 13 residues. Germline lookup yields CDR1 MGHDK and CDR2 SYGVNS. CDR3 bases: TGCGCCAGCGGGGGACAGACCAAAAACATTCAGTACTTC. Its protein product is CASGGQTKNIQYF.

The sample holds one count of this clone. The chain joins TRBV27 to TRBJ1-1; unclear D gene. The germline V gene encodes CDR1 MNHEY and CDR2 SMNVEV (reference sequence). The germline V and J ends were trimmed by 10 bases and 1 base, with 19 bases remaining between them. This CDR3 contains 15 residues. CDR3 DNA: TGTGCCACCCAGTGCCGGCGGCTCAAGAACACTGAAGCTTTCTTT. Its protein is CATQCRRLKNTEAFF.

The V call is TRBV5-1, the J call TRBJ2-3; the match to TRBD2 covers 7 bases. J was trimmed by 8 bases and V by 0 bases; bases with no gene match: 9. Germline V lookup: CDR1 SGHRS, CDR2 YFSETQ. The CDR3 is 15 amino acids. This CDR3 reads CASSLEAGAAGTQYF. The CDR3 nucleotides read TGCGCCAGCAGCTTGGAGGCGGGAGCCGCAGGTACGCAGTATTTT.

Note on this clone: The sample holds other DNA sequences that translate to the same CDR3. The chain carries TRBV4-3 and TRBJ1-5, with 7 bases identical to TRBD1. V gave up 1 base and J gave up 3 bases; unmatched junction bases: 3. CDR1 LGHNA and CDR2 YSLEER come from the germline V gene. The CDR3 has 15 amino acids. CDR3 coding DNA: TGCGCCAGCAGCCAAGGGACAGGCGCCAATCAGCCCCAGCATTTT. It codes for CASSQGTGANQPQHF.

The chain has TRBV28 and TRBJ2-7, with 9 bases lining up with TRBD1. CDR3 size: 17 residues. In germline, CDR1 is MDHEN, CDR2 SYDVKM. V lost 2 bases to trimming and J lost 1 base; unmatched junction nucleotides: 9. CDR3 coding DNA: TGTGCCAGCAGTTTACGTCGTACCGGGACAGGGTCCTACGAGCAGTACTTC. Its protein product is CASSLRRTGTGSYEQYF. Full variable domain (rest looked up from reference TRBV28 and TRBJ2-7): DVKVTQSSRYLVKRTGEKVFLECVQDMDHENMFWYRQDPGLGLRLIYFSYDVKMKEKGDIPEGYSVSREKKERFSLILESASTNQTSMYLCASSLRRTGTGSYEQYFGPGTRLTVT.

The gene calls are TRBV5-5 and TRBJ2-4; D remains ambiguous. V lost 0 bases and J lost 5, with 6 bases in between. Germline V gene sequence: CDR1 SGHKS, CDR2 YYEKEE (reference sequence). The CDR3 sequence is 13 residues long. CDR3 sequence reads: CASSLGPENIQYF. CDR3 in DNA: TGTGCCAGCAGCTTGGGGCCCGAAAACATTCAGTACTTC.

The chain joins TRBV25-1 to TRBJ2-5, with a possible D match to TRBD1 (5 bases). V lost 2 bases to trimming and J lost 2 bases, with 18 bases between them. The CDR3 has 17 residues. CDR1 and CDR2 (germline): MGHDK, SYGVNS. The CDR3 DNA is TGTGCCAGCAGTGAAGGTCAGGGTCCCGCACGTCAAGAGACCCAGTACTTC. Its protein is CASSEGQGPARQETQYF.